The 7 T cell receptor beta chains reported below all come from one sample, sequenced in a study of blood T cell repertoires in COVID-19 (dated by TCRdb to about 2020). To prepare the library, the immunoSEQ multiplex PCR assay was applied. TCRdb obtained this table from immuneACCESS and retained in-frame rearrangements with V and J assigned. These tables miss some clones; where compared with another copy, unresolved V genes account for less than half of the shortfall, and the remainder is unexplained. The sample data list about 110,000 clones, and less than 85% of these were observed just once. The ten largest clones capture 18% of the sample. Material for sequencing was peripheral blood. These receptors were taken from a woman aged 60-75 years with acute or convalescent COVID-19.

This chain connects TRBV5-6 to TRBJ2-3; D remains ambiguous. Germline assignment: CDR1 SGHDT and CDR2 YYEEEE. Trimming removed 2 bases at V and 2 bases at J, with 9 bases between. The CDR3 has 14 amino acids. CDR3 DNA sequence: TGTGCCAGCAGCTTCGTTACAAACACAGATACGCAGTATTTT. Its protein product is CASSFVTNTDTQYF.

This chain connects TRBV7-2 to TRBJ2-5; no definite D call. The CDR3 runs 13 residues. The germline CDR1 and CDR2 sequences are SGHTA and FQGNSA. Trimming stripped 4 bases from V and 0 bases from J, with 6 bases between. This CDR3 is CASSSLYQETQYF. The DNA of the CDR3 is TGTGCCAGCAGCTCCCTCTACCAAGAGACCCAGTACTTC.

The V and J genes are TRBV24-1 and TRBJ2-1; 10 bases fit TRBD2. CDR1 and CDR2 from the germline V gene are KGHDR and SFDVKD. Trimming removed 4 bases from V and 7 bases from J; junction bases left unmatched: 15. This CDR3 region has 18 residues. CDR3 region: CATSDPSVRTSGLNEQFF. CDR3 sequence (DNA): TGTGCCACCAGTGACCCCTCGGTTCGGACTAGCGGACTTAATGAGCAGTTCTTC.

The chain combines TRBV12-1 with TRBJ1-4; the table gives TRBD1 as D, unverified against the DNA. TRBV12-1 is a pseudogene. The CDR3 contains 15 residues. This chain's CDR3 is CASSCGQTTNEKLFF. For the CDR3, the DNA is TGTGCCAGCAGCTGCGGACAGACAACTAATGAAAAACTGTTTTTT.

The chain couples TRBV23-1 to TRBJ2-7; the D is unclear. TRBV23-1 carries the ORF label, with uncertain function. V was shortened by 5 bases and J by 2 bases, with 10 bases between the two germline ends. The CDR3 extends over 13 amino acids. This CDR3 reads CASSLDTTYEQYF. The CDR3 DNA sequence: TGCGCCAGCAGTTTAGACACGACCTACGAGCAGTACTTC.

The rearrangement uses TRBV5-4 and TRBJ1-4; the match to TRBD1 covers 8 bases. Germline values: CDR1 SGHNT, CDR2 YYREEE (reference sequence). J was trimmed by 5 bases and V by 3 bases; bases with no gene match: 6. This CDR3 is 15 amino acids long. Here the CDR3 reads CASSSGQVGNEKLFF. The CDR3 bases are TGTGCCAGCAGCTCGGGACAGGTGGGAAATGAAAAACTGTTTTTT.

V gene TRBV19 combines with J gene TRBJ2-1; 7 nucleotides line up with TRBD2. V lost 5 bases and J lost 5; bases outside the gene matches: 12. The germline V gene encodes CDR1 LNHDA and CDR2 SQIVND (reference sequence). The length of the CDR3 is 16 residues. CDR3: CASSWGGATVNNEQFF. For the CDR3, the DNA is TGTGCCAGTAGTTGGGGAGGGGCCACCGTGAACAATGAGCAGTTCTTC.